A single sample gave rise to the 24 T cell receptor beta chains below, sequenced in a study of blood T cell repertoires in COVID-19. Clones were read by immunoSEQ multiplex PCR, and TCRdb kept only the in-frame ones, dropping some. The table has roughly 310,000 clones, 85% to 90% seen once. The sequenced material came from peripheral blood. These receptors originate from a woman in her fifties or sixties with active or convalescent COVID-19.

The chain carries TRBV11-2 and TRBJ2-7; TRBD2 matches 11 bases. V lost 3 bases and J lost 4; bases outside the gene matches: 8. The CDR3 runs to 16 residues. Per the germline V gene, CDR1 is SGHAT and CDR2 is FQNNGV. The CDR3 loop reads CASSFGLAGLGYEQYF. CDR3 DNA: TGTGCCAGCAGCTTTGGACTAGCGGGCCTTGGATACGAGCAGTACTTC.

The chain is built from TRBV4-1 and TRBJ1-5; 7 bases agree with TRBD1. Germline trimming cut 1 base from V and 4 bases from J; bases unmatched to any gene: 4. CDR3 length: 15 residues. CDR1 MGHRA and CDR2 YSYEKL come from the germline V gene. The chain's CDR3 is CASSQGRQGNQPQHF. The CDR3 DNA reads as TGCGCCAGCAGCCAAGGCAGACAGGGAAATCAGCCCCAGCATTTT.

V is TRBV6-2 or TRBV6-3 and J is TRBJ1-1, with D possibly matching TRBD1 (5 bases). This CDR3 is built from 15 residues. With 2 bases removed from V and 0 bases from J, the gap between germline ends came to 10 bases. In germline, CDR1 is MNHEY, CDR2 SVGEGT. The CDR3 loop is CASSYPGLMNTEAFF. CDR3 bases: TGTGCCAGCAGTTACCCAGGGTTAATGAACACTGAAGCTTTCTTT.

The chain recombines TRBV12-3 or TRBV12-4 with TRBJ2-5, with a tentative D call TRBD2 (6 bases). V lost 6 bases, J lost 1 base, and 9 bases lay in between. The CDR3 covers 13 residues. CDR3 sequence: CASRRAGQETQYF. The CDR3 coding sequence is TGTGCCAGCAGGAGAGCGGGCCAAGAGACCCAGTACTTC.

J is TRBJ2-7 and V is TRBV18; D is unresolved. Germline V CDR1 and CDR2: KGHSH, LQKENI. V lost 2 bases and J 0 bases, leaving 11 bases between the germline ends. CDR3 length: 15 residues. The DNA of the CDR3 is TGTGCCAGCTCACCAGAGAACAGCCTCTCCTACGAGCAGTACTTC. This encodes CASSPENSLSYEQYF.

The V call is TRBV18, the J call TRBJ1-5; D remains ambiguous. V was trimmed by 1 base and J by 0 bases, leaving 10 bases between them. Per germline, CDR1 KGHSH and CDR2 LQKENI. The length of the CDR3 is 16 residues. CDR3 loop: CASSPRSPVSNQPQHF. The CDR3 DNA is TGTGCCAGCTCACCACGGAGCCCAGTTAGCAATCAGCCCCAGCATTTT.

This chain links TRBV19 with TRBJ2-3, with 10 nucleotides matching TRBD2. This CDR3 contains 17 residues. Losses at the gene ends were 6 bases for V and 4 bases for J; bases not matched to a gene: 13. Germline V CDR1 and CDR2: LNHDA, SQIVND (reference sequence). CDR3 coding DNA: TGTGCCAGTAGCCTTAACTGGGCTAGCGGGAGTGCAGATACGCAGTATTTT. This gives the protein CASSLNWASGSADTQYF.

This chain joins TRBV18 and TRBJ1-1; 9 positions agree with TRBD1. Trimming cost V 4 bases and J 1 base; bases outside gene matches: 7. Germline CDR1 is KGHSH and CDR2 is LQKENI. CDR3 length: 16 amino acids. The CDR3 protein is CASSRSRTGANTEAFF. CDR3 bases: TGTGCCAGCTCACGATCTCGGACAGGGGCGAACACTGAAGCTTTCTTT.

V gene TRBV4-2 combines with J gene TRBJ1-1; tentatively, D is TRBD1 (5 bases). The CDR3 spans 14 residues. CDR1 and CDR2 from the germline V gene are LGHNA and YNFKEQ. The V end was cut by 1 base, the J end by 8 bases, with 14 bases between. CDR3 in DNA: TGTGCCAGCAGCCAAGGGGGGACTTTGGAGGAAGCTTTCTTT. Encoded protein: CASSQGGTLEEAFF.

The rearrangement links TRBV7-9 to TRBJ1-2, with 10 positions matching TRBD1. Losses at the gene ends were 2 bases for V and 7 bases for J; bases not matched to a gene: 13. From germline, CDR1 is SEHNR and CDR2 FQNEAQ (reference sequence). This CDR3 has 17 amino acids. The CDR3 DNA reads TGTGCCAGCAGCTTACCGACAGGGGGCGCAGAAGTGAGTGGCTACACCTTC. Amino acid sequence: CASSLPTGGAEVSGYTF.

Here the CDR3 DNA reads TGTGCCAGCAGTTACTCGTTTGACTTTGCTTTCTTT. Amino acid sequence: CASSYSFDFAFF. V usage is TRBV6-5 and J usage is TRBJ1-1, with D unresolved. V was clipped by 0 bases and J by 11 bases, with 10 bases between them. CDR1 MNHEY and CDR2 SVGAGI come from the germline V gene. CDR3 length: 12 residues.

The CDR3 is CASSVNRGLAKNIQYF. CDR3 bases: TGTGCCAGCAGCGTAAACCGGGGACTAGCCAAAAACATTCAGTACTTC. This chain connects TRBV3-1 (or the pseudogene TRBV3-2) to TRBJ2-4; D perhaps matches TRBD2 (6 bases). Between the trimmed V and J ends, which lost 5 bases and 0 bases, there was a span of 14 bases. Germline V CDR1 and CDR2: LGHDT, YNNKEL (reference sequence). The CDR3 runs to 16 residues.

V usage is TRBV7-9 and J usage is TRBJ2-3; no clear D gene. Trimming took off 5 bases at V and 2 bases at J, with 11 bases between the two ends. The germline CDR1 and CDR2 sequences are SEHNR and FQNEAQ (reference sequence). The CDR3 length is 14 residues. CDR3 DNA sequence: TGTGCCAGCAGCATGCAAAGAGACACAGATACGCAGTATTTT. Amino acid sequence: CASSMQRDTDTQYF.

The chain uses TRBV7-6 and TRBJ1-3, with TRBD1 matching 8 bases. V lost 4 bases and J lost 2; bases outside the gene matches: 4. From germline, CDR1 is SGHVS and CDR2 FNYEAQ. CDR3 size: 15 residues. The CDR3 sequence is CASSSQGAAGNTIYF. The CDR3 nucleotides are TGTGCCAGCAGCTCTCAGGGGGCGGCTGGAAACACCATATATTTT.

This chain's CDR3 is CASTKSGQGGELFF. The CDR3 DNA follows: TGTGCCAGCACTAAATCAGGGCAGGGCGGGGAGCTGTTTTTT. The V call is TRBV6-5, the J call TRBJ2-2, with D perhaps TRBD1 (5 bases). This CDR3 spans 14 amino acids. CDR1 is MNHEY, CDR2 SVGAGI, per germline. The V gene lost 7 bases and the J gene lost 7 bases, with 16 bases spanning the gap.

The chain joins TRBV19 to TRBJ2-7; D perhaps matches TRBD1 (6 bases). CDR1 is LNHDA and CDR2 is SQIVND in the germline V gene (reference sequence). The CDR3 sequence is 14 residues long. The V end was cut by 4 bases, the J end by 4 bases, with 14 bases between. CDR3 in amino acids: CASSTGQSNYEQYF. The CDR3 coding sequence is TGTGCCAGTAGTACCGGACAGTCTAATTACGAGCAGTACTTC.

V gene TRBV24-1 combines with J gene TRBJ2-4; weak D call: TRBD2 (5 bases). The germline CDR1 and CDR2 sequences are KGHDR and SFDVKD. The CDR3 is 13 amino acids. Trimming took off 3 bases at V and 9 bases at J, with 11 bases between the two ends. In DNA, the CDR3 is TGTGCCACCAGTGATGGTCAGGACTCCATTCAGTACTTC. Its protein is CATSDGQDSIQYF.

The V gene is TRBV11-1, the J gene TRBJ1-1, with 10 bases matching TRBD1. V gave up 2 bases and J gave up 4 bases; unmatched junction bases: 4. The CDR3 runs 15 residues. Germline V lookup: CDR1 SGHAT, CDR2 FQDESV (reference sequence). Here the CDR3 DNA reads TGTGCCAGCAGCTTAAGGACAGGGGGAGGCACTGAAGCTTTCTTT. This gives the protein CASSLRTGGGTEAFF.

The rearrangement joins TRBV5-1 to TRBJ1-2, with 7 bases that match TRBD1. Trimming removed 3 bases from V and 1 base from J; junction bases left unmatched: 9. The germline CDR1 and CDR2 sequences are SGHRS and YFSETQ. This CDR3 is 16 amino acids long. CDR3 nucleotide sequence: TGCGCCAGCAGCTCGGACCGACAGGGCTATAACTATGGCTACACCTTC. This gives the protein CASSSDRQGYNYGYTF.

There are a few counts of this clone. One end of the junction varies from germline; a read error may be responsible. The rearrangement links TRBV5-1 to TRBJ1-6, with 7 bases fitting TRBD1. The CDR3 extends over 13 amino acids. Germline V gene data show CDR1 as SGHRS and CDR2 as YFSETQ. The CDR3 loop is CASSSTDRDSAKF. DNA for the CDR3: TGCGCCAGCTCGTCTACCGACAGGGACTCTGCTAAATTC.

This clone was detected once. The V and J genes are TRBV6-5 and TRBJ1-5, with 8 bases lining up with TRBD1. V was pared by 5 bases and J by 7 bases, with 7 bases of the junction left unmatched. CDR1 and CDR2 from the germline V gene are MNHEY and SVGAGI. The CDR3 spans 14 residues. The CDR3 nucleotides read TGTGCCAGCAGTACAAGGACAGGGTACCAGCCCCAGCATTTT. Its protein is CASSTRTGYQPQHF.

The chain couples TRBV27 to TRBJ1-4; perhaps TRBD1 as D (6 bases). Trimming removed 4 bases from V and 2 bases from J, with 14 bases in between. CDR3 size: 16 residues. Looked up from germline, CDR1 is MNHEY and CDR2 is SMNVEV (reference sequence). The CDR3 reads CASSSWRDRTNEKLFF. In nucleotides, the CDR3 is TGTGCCAGCAGTTCGTGGCGCGACAGGACTAATGAAAAACTGTTTTTT.

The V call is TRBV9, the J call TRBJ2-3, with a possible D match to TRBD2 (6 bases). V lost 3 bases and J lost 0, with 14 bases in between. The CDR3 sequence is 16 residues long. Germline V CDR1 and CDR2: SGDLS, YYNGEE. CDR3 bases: TGTGCCAGCAGCGCCAGGACTACTCTAAGCACAGATACGCAGTATTTT. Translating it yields CASSARTTLSTDTQYF.

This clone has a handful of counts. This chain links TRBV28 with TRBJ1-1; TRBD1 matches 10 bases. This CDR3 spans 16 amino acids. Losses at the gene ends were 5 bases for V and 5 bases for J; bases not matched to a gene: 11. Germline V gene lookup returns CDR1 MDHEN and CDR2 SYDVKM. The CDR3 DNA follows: TGTGCCAGCAGTCCCCCACGGGACAGGGGAAAAACTGAAGCTTTCTTT. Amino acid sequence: CASSPPRDRGKTEAFF.